The 9 T cell receptor beta chains below were found in one sample sequenced in a study of control samples from healthy donors and cancer patients. The table came from immunoSEQ multiplex PCR; TCRdb's copy has only in-frame clones and leaves some out. The table includes roughly 200,000 clones, roughly nine tenths detected once. Sequenced material: blood. The receptors were sampled from a man aged 30 to 39 in good health.

The table lists this clone with a count of one. V and J are TRBV4-1 and TRBJ1-6; 8 bases are a match to TRBD1. The CDR3 runs to 19 residues. From germline, CDR1 is MGHRA and CDR2 YSYEKL. Trimming cost V 0 bases and J 6 bases; bases outside gene matches: 13. CDR3 in amino acids: CASSQDDLYGDRGNSPLHF. The CDR3 bases are TGCGCCAGCAGCCAAGATGACCTTTACGGAGACAGGGGTAATTCACCCCTCCACTTT.

V gene TRBV7-9 combines with J gene TRBJ1-4; no clear D gene. Germline V gives CDR1 SEHNR, CDR2 FQNEAQ (reference sequence). This CDR3 is 14 amino acids long. Trimming removed 6 bases from V and 1 base from J, with 9 bases in between. The CDR3 DNA reads as TGTGCCAGCAGATCCTTACAAACTAATGAAAAACTGTTTTTT. Protein sequence: CASRSLQTNEKLFF.

This chain uses TRBV24-1 with TRBJ2-7; TRBD1 aligns across 9 bases. The CDR3 totals 16 residues. The germline V gene has CDR1 KGHDR and CDR2 SFDVKD. Unmatched junction bases numbered 12, after V lost 4 bases and J lost 6 bases. CDR3 residues: CATSDPKTGTGSEQYF. CDR3 nucleotides: TGTGCCACCAGTGACCCGAAAACCGGGACAGGGTCCGAGCAGTACTTC.

The chain couples TRBV18 to TRBJ1-6; 7 bases agree with TRBD1. Germline V lookup: CDR1 KGHSH, CDR2 LQKENI. J was trimmed by 4 bases and V by 3 bases; bases with no gene match: 3. The CDR3 is made up of 15 amino acids. The CDR3 coding sequence is TGTGCCAGCTCACCTGACAGGGCGTATAATTCACCCCTCCACTTT. This translates into CASSPDRAYNSPLHF.

The chain links TRBV10-2 to TRBJ1-2, with 8 bases that match TRBD1. The CDR3 totals 15 residues. The germline V gene has CDR1 WSHSY and CDR2 SAAADI. The V gene end was trimmed by 6 bases and the J gene end by 4 bases; junction bases not matched to a gene: 10. CDR3 residues: CASRYSQGAGYGYTF. CDR3 nucleotide sequence: TGCGCCAGCAGGTATTCCCAGGGGGCCGGCTATGGCTACACCTTC.

This clone was seen once. The V gene is TRBV18, the J gene TRBJ1-6; weak D call: TRBD1 (5 bases). V was clipped by 5 bases and J by 0 bases, with 11 bases between them. The CDR3 sequence is 16 residues long. Per germline, CDR1 KGHSH and CDR2 LQKENI. CDR3 in DNA: TGTGCCAGCTCAGCGACAGTAGGCTCCTATAATTCACCCCTCCACTTT. This gives the protein CASSATVGSYNSPLHF.

The chain is built from TRBV5-1 and TRBJ1-1; D ambiguous. The CDR3 contains 14 residues. The germline V gene encodes CDR1 SGHRS and CDR2 YFSETQ. V dropped 0 bases and J dropped 1 base, with 7 bases sitting between them. The CDR3 sequence: CASSLDWGNTEAFF. The CDR3 DNA sequence: TGCGCCAGCAGCTTGGACTGGGGGAACACTGAAGCTTTCTTT.

The chain joins TRBV19 to TRBJ2-2; D uncertain. The CDR3 sequence is 14 residues long. Germline CDR1 reads LNHDA; CDR2 reads SQIVND (reference sequence). The V and J ends lost 0 bases and 5 bases respectively, with 7 bases between them. The CDR3 region is CASSIETRTGELFF. The CDR3 coding sequence is TGTGCCAGTAGTATAGAAACGAGGACCGGGGAGCTGTTTTTT.

The CDR3: CSASAAPGATYEQYF. DNA for the CDR3: TGCAGTGCTAGTGCCGCCCCGGGAGCCACCTACGAGCAGTACTTC. J is TRBJ2-7 and V is TRBV20-1, with D perhaps matching TRBD2 (6 bases). This CDR3 has 15 residues. V gave up 3 bases and J gave up 2 bases, with 17 bases separating them. Looked up from germline, CDR1 is DFQATT and CDR2 is SNEGSKA (reference sequence).